The clone carrying this TCR beta chain turned up a few times. The antigen is undetermined. CDR3 size: 15 residues. Germline-derived CDR1 and CDR2 are LGHNA and YSLEER. V was cut by 3 bases and J by 0 bases, with 11 bases left in between. Sequenced by immunoSEQ multiplex PCR; TCRdb stores in-frame clones only, minus some. Of approximately 57,000 clones listed, about 80% are singletons. Chemo-refractory metastatic non-small-cell lung cancer patients underwent focal radiation alongside CTLA-4 blockade with ipilimumab. The data originate from a study of radiotherapy plus CTLA-4 blockade in lung cancer. Study-wide findings and caveats: After radiotherapy and ipilimumab, tumor-derived clones expanded in peripheral blood.

The source of this sequence is a human donor with non-small cell lung cancer whose response to radiotherapy plus ipilimumab could not be evaluated. This rearrangement joins TRBV4-3 to TRBJ2-5, with D possibly matching TRBD2 (6 bases). The specimen was peripheral blood, collected from a patient treated with radiotherapy plus ipilimumab. CDR3 loop: CASSQEGWDQETQYF. The CDR3 DNA reads TGCGCCAGCAGCCAGGAGGGTTGGGACCAAGAGACCCAGTACTTC.